Reported below is one T cell receptor (beta chain). Its cognate antigen is unknown. PCR amplification relied on 60 Vbeta primers (plus 13 Jbeta primers). The data were produced by immunoSEQ multiplex PCR, yet TCRdb's version contains in-frame clones alone and is incomplete. The sample lists over 100,000 clones, 65% to 75% occurring once. The entry originates in a study of cytomegalovirus exposure and HLA in healthy donors. Study findings and constraints: The authors later found HLA-associated TCR beta chains more clonally expanded than equally common others. The classifier, whose performance was assessed in both the original and validation cohorts, reportedly diagnosed cytomegalovirus status with high specificity and sensitivity. Accurate HLA-A and HLA-B prediction from TCR beta sequences was reported for most subjects. An analysis done earlier found most TCR beta V segments productive about 90% or about 30% of the time.

Germline lookup yields CDR1 MDHEN and CDR2 SYDVKM. The trim removed 6 bases at V and 6 bases at J, leaving 2 bases unmatched. This CDR3 has 12 amino acids. The gene calls are TRBV28 and TRBJ2-7, with 10 bases aligning to TRBD2. The source material was PBMCs. The clonotype originates from a man aged 35-49 years in good health and CMV-seropositive. CDR3 sequence: CASRRTSGEQYF. CDR3 nucleotides: TGTGCCAGCAGGAGGACTAGCGGCGAGCAGTACTTC.